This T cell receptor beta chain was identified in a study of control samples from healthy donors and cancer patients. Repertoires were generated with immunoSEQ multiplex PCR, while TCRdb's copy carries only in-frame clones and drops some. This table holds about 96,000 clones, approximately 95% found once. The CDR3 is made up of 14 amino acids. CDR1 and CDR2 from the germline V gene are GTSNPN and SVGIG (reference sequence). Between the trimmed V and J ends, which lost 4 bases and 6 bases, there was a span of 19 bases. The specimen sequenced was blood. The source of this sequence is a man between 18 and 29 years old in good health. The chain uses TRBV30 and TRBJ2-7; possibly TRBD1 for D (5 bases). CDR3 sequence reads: CAWTGKGLIFEQYF. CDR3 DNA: TGTGCCTGGACAGGGAAGGGGTTAATTTTCGAGCAGTACTTC.